Below are 28 T cell receptor beta chains sequenced from a single sample in a study of blood T cell repertoires in COVID-19. TCRdb's copy holds only in-frame clones and misses some; the assay was immunoSEQ multiplex PCR. This sample has over 55,000 clones; roughly 80% occur once, and the top ten carry approximately 39%. The specimen was peripheral blood. The receptors were gathered from a human donor in a cohort sampled during active COVID-19.

This chain joins TRBV6-2 or TRBV6-3 and TRBJ2-1; D not resolved. V lost 5 bases to trimming and J lost 0 bases, with 8 bases between them. The germline V gene has CDR1 MNHEY and CDR2 SVGEGT. The CDR3 runs 14 residues. CDR3 bases: TGTGCCAGCAGTACCCGGAGCTCCTACAATGAGCAGTTCTTC. Encoded protein: CASSTRSSYNEQFF.

V is TRBV11-3 and J is TRBJ2-1; tentatively, D is TRBD1 (6 bases). The CDR3 extends over 14 amino acids. Germline lookup yields CDR1 SGHNT and CDR2 YENEEA. The germline V and J ends were trimmed by 5 bases and 10 bases, with 18 bases remaining between them. As DNA, the CDR3 is TGTGCCAGCAGCCCACATCGGACAGCCGAGGAGCAGTTCTTC. Encoded protein: CASSPHRTAEEQFF. Full variable domain (remainder filled in from reference TRBV11-3 and TRBJ2-1): EAGVVQSPRYKIIEKKQPVAFWCNPISGHNTLYWYLQNLGQGPELLIRYENEEAVDDSQLPKDRFSAERLKGVDSTLKIQPAELGDSAVYLCASSPHRTAEEQFFGPGTRLTVL.

The J gene is TRBJ2-5, the V gene TRBV5-4; possible D gene TRBD1, 6 bases. The CDR3 spans 13 residues. Germline CDR1 and CDR2: SGHNT and YYREEE (reference sequence). The V gene lost 4 bases and the J gene lost 2 bases, with 9 bases spanning the gap. CDR3 residues: CASSIGQQETQYF. For the CDR3, the DNA is TGTGCCAGCAGCATTGGACAGCAAGAGACCCAGTACTTC.

The rearrangement joins TRBV18 to TRBJ2-7; tentatively, D is TRBD1 (6 bases). The CDR3 length is 13 residues. V was cut by 3 bases and J by 3 bases, with 9 bases left in between. Germline CDR1 is KGHSH and CDR2 is LQKENI. The CDR3 nucleotides are TGTGCCAGCTCACCCTACAGGGACTACGAGCAGTACTTC. Residues: CASSPYRDYEQYF.

V is TRBV4-1 and J is TRBJ2-2; 7 bases are shared with TRBD1. V was clipped by 5 bases and J by 0 bases; unmatched bases: 6. CDR1 and CDR2 from the germline V gene are MGHRA and YSYEKL. This CDR3 comprises 16 residues. This CDR3 is CASSEVGTANTGELFF. The CDR3 nucleotides read TGCGCCAGCAGCGAAGTCGGGACAGCGAACACCGGGGAGCTGTTTTTT.

The rearrangement links TRBV9 to TRBJ1-1, with TRBD1 as a possible D gene (5 bases). Germline V gives CDR1 SGDLS, CDR2 YYNGEE. This CDR3 has 17 residues. Trimming left V 4 bases short and J 0 bases short, with 19 bases between. CDR3 bases: TGTGCCAGCAGCTTAGGGACCCGGACTCCCATGAACACTGAAGCTTTCTTT. Translating gives CASSLGTRTPMNTEAFF.

V gene TRBV18 combines with J gene TRBJ2-3; 7 bases agree with TRBD1. The CDR3 runs to 16 residues. CDR1 and CDR2 from the germline V gene are KGHSH and LQKENI. Unmatched junction bases numbered 9, after V lost 0 bases and J lost 6 bases. CDR3: CASSPPQGPRGDTQYF. The CDR3 DNA reads TGTGCCAGCTCACCACCACAGGGGCCCCGTGGGGATACGCAGTATTTT.

This rearrangement joins TRBV5-4 to TRBJ1-2, with no clear D. V was trimmed by 4 bases and J by 1 base, leaving 8 bases between them. Germline V gives CDR1 SGHNT, CDR2 YYREEE (reference sequence). The length of the CDR3 is 13 residues. The CDR3 DNA reads as TGTGCCAGCAGCCGAACAAATAACTATGGCTACACCTTC. Encoded protein: CASSRTNNYGYTF.

The chain couples TRBV4-2 to TRBJ2-2; 8 positions match TRBD1. Germline CDR1 reads LGHNA; CDR2 reads YNFKEQ. The CDR3 consists of 15 residues. The V and J ends lost 2 bases and 5 bases, in that order; junction bases with no gene match: 4. The CDR3: CASSQPTGETGELFF. CDR3 in DNA: TGTGCCAGCAGCCAACCGACAGGGGAAACCGGGGAGCTGTTTTTT.

The chain combines TRBV28 with TRBJ1-1; D is ambiguous. The CDR3 runs 11 residues. V was clipped by 6 bases and J by 9 bases, with 11 bases between them. Germline assignment: CDR1 MDHEN and CDR2 SYDVKM. The CDR3 here is CASSLQLKAFF. As DNA, the CDR3 is TGTGCCAGCAGCCTACAGTTAAAAGCTTTCTTT.

In its sample, this clone was seen once. The rearrangement joins TRBV18 to TRBJ2-2, with TRBD2 matching 10 bases. Germline V gene sequence: CDR1 KGHSH, CDR2 LQKENI. Trimming at V came to 5 bases and at J to 4 bases, leaving 7 bases not matched to a gene. The CDR3 is 16 residues long. The CDR3 DNA is TGTGCCAGCTCAGTCTCTCTAGCGGGAGTCACCGGGGAGCTGTTTTTT. Translation: CASSVSLAGVTGELFF.

Note on this clone: Because the CDR3's place on the DNA is in doubt, the DNA is left out and the CDR3 is given as listed by TCRdb. The chain carries TRBV10-3 and TRBJ1-2; the table names TRBD1, a call not compared with the DNA. CDR1 is ENHRY and CDR2 is SYGVKD in the germline V gene. Ends included, the CDR3 has 14 residues. The chain's CDR3 is CAIFGPGGGYGYTF.

The chain carries TRBV30 and TRBJ2-1; D is ambiguous. In germline, CDR1 is GTSNPN, CDR2 SVGIG (reference sequence). Trimming cost V 0 bases and J 7 bases, with 4 bases left between them. This CDR3 has 11 residues. The CDR3 nucleotides read TGTGCCTGGAGTGTTCTGAATGAGCAGTTCTTC. Translation gives CAWSVLNEQFF.

The V gene is TRBV2, the J gene TRBJ1-1; D might be TRBD1 (5 bases). Trimming shortened V by 4 bases and J by 5 bases, and 23 bases separated the two germline ends. The V gene's germline CDR1 is SNHLY and CDR2 FYNNEI. This CDR3 region has 17 residues. CDR3 bases: TGTGCCAGCAGTGTTTCCGCTCAGTCAGGGTCCCGTACTGAAGCTTTCTTT. Protein: CASSVSAQSGSRTEAFF.

V usage is TRBV7-8 and J usage is TRBJ2-3; TRBD2 agrees at 8 bases. V was clipped by 6 bases and J by 2 bases; unmatched bases: 4. The CDR3 is 14 residues long. From germline, CDR1 is SGHVS and CDR2 FQNEAQ. In nucleotides, the CDR3 is TGTGCCAGCAGAGCGGGGGAGATCACAGATACGCAGTATTTT. Encoded protein: CASRAGEITDTQYF.

Only a few counts were recorded for this clone. This chain uses TRBV19 with TRBJ2-2; a possible D gene is TRBD1 (6 bases). CDR1 and CDR2 from the germline V gene are LNHDA and SQIVND (reference sequence). The V end was cut by 2 bases, the J end by 5 bases, with 12 bases between. The length of the CDR3 is 15 residues. CDR3 region: CASSIQGSQTGELFF. In DNA form, the CDR3 reads TGTGCCAGTAGTATACAGGGGTCACAAACCGGGGAGCTGTTTTTT.

V and J are TRBV19 and TRBJ1-2; TRBD1 matches 8 bases. Per germline, CDR1 LNHDA and CDR2 SQIVND (reference sequence). The CDR3 consists of 13 residues. The ends lost 4 bases at V and 8 bases at J; junction bases unmatched: 6. CDR3 DNA: TGTGCCAGTAGTAATGGACAGGGTAGGGGCTACACCTTC. Protein sequence: CASSNGQGRGYTF.

This clone showed up just once. The chain couples TRBV11-3 to TRBJ2-7; D is undetermined. The V end was cut by 0 bases, the J end by 3 bases, with 12 bases between. There are 15 residues in the CDR3. CDR1 and CDR2 (germline): SGHNT, YENEEA. The CDR3 DNA is TGTGCCAGCAGCTTAGATCGCATCAGAAGCTACGAGCAGTACTTC. Protein product: CASSLDRIRSYEQYF.

This clone was observed a few times. The rearrangement joins TRBV5-1 to TRBJ2-1; possibly TRBD2 for D (6 bases). This CDR3 has 13 residues. Germline V gene sequence: CDR1 SGHRS, CDR2 YFSETQ. V lost 4 bases, J lost 8 bases, and 13 bases lay in between. The DNA of the CDR3 is TGCGCCAGCAGCCGGGGGAGCAAGGATGAGCAGTTCTTC. As protein: CASSRGSKDEQFF.

This clone occurred once. This sequence joins TRBV5-4 and TRBJ1-2, with D possibly being TRBD1 (6 bases). Germline-derived CDR1 and CDR2 are SGHNT and YYREEE (reference sequence). The V gene lost 4 bases and the J gene lost 8 bases, with 15 bases spanning the gap. The CDR3 sequence is 13 residues long. DNA of the CDR3: TGTGCCAGCAGCGCCGGGACACTGGCCGGCTACACCTTC. It yields the protein CASSAGTLAGYTF.

V usage is TRBV12-3 or TRBV12-4 and J usage is TRBJ1-1; D remains ambiguous. The V gene lost 3 bases and the J gene lost 4 bases, with 9 bases spanning the gap. The CDR3 loop spans 13 amino acids. The CDR3 DNA sequence: TGTGCCAGCAGTTTCCTGGGCCGCACTGAAGCTTTCTTT. Protein sequence: CASSFLGRTEAFF.

The chain has TRBV25-1 and TRBJ1-2; D unclear. The germline V gene has CDR1 MGHDK and CDR2 SYGVNS. V lost 6 bases to trimming and J lost 2 bases, with 19 bases between them. The CDR3 runs 16 residues. CDR3 DNA sequence: TGTGCCAGCAGCCCAAGAATTCCAGCGACGAACTATGGCTACACCTTC. This encodes CASSPRIPATNYGYTF.

The chain carries TRBV19 and TRBJ2-7, with TRBD1 as a possible D gene (7 bases). Trimming stripped 4 bases from V and 3 bases from J, with 16 bases between. CDR1 is LNHDA, CDR2 SQIVND, per germline (reference sequence). This CDR3 has 15 residues. The CDR3 loop is CASSRGRTGVYEQYF. The CDR3 bases are TGTGCCAGTAGTAGGGGGAGGACAGGTGTCTACGAGCAGTACTTC.

This chain connects TRBV19 to TRBJ2-5, with 10 positions matching TRBD2. The germline V gene encodes CDR1 LNHDA and CDR2 SQIVND (reference sequence). J lost 3 bases, V lost 5 bases, and 9 bases had no gene match. The CDR3 is made up of 16 amino acids. The CDR3 reads CASSSTNLAGEETQYF. The CDR3 bases are TGTGCCAGTAGTTCGACTAACCTAGCGGGGGAAGAGACCCAGTACTTC. The entire variable domain, with the rest obtained from reference TRBV19 and TRBJ2-5, is as follows: DGGITQSPKYLFRKEGQNVTLSCEQNLNHDAMYWYRQDPGQGLRLIYYSQIVNDFQKGDIAEGYSVSREKKESFPLTVTSAQKNPTAFYLCASSSTNLAGEETQYFGPGTRLLVL.

On this clone: At one of its ends the junction is not consistent with the germline gene, which may arise from a read error. The rearrangement links TRBV3-1 (or the pseudogene TRBV3-2) to TRBJ2-7, with 7 bases fitting TRBD1. CDR3 length: 14 amino acids. Germline V gives CDR1 LGHDT, CDR2 YNNKEL (reference sequence). Here the CDR3 reads CASSQAYGAGGSDF. The CDR3 region has the DNA TGTGCCAGCAGCCAAGCTTATGGGGCAGGGGGTTCGGACTTC.

The table lists this clone with a count of one. CDR3 sequence reads: CATFSGGAFETQYF. The CDR3 nucleotides are TGTGCCACCTTTAGCGGGGGGGCCTTCGAGACCCAGTACTTC. The V and J genes are TRBV10-3 and TRBJ2-5; 11 nucleotides agree with TRBD2. Germline V CDR1 and CDR2: ENHRY, SYGVKD. The CDR3 loop spans 14 amino acids. V was pared by 10 bases and J by 5 bases, with 9 bases of the junction left unmatched.

The rearrangement links TRBV19 to TRBJ1-2; D is possibly TRBD1 (6 bases). The CDR3 runs to 12 residues. The V and J ends lost 10 bases and 4 bases respectively, with 13 bases between them. CDR1 LNHDA and CDR2 SQIVND come from the germline V gene (reference sequence). CDR3 nucleotides: TGTGCCACCGGGACATACTCCTATGGCTACACCTTC. It encodes CATGTYSYGYTF.

The chain employs TRBV5-1 and TRBJ2-3; 7 bases are a match to TRBD1. Germline CDR1 SGHRS, CDR2 YFSETQ. The CDR3 sequence is 15 residues long. Unmatched junction bases numbered 7, after V lost 4 bases and J lost 2 bases. The CDR3 DNA reads TGCGCCAGCAGCCCAATCGACAGGGACACAGATACGCAGTATTTT. Its protein product is CASSPIDRDTDTQYF.